These T cell receptor beta chains were read from a single sample in a study of T cell responses to AZD1222 COVID-19 vaccine. The repertoire was sequenced with immunoSEQ multiplex PCR; TCRdb's copy has only in-frame clones and lacks some. The profile covers about 110,000 clones, with 92% appearing a single time and under 9.5% taken by the ten largest. This material consisted of peripheral blood, taken 28 days after the second AZD1222 dose. The receptors come from an adult who received the AZD1222 COVID-19 vaccine. CDR3s include the opening cysteine and the closing phenylalanine or tryptophan. D genes are given only for firm matches. Clone size is stated in some rows and not others, as once, few, many or a class when expanded.

CDR3: CASRLAGVGNEQFF
DNA: TGTGCCAGCAGGTTAGCGGGAGTAGGAAATGAGCAGTTCTTC
J: TRBJ2-1
V: TRBV6-5
size: .
D: TRBD2
length: 14

CDR3: CASSLGGRLSYEQYF
DNA: TGTGCCAGCAGCTTAGGGGGACGGCTCTCCTACGAGCAGTACTTC
J: TRBJ2-7
V: TRBV7-9
size: .
D: .
length: 15

CDR3: CASSPAPPVMSTEAFF
DNA: TGTGCCAGCTCACCAGCCCCCCCAGTTATGAGCACTGAAGCTTTCTTT
J: TRBJ1-1
V: TRBV18
size: .
D: .
length: 16

CDR3: CASSLVISDYEQYF
DNA: TGTGCCAGCAGCTTAGTAATTTCTGATTACGAGCAGTACTTC
J: TRBJ2-7
V: TRBV7-2
size: .
D: .
length: 14

CDR3: CASSSTGREETQYF
DNA: TGTGCCAGCAGCTCGACCGGTCGGGAAGAGACCCAGTACTTC
J: TRBJ2-5
V: TRBV5-4
size: .
D: .
length: 14

CDR3: CASSLYTGGNQPQHF
DNA: TGTGCCAGCAGTTTATATACAGGGGGAAATCAGCCCCAGCATTTT
J: TRBJ1-5
V: TRBV27
size: .
D: TRBD1
length: 15

CDR3: CASSYGQGTSPLHF
DNA: TGTGCCAGCAGCTACGGACAGGGAACTTCACCCCTCCACTTT
J: TRBJ1-6
V: TRBV5-6
size: .
D: TRBD1
length: 14

CDR3: CASSVGGGKNIQYF
DNA: TGTGCCAGCAGCGTAGGAGGGGGGAAAAACATTCAGTACTTC
J: TRBJ2-4
V: TRBV9
size: .
D: .
length: 14

CDR3: CASSRGQGVNQPQHF
DNA: TGTGCCAGCTCACGCGGACAGGGGGTAAATCAGCCCCAGCATTTT
J: TRBJ1-5
V: TRBV18
size: .
D: TRBD1
length: 15

CDR3: CASSSTGAVYEQYF
DNA: TGTGCCAGCAGCTCTACAGGGGCGGTCTACGAGCAGTACTTC
J: TRBJ2-7
V: TRBV7-8
size: many
D: TRBD1
length: 14

CDR3: CASSSTGTHQETQYF
DNA: TGTGCCAGCAGCTCGACCGGGACCCACCAAGAGACCCAGTACTTC
J: TRBJ2-5
V: TRBV7-2
size: .
D: .
length: 15

CDR3: CASSLLGGQETQYF
DNA: TGTGCCAGCAGCCTATTGGGGGGCCAAGAGACCCAGTACTTC
J: TRBJ2-5
V: TRBV7-3
size: .
D: .
length: 14

CDR3: CASSFRDSNNSPLHF
DNA: TGTGCCAGCAGCTTCCGGGACAGTAATAATTCACCCCTCCACTTT
J: TRBJ1-6
V: TRBV6-5
size: .
D: TRBD1
length: 15

CDR3: CAWSGAQRYYEQYF
DNA: TGTGCCTGGAGTGGCGCGCAGCGCTACTACGAGCAGTACTTC
J: TRBJ2-7
V: TRBV30
size: once
D: .
length: 14

CDR3: CASSPRDRASGNTIYF
DNA: TGTGCCAGCAGCCCGCGGGACAGGGCGTCTGGAAACACCATATATTTT
J: TRBJ1-3
V: TRBV3-1/TRBV3-2
size: .
D: TRBD1
length: 16

CDR3: CASSFGRGDEKLFF
DNA: TGCGCCAGCAGCTTCGGCAGGGGCGATGAAAAACTGTTTTTT
J: TRBJ1-4
V: TRBV5-1
size: .
D: .
length: 14

CDR3: CASSFARDGYTF
DNA: TGTGCCAGTAGTTTTGCCAGGGATGGCTACACCTTC
J: TRBJ1-2
V: TRBV19
size: .
D: .
length: 12

CDR3: CASRLWTKLNTEAFF
DNA: TGTGCCAGCAGACTATGGACGAAACTGAACACTGAAGCTTTCTTT
J: TRBJ1-1
V: TRBV6-5
size: .
D: .
length: 15

CDR3: CASSFGRNYEQYF
DNA: TGTGCTAGCAGCTTCGGACGGAATTACGAGCAGTACTTC
J: TRBJ2-7
V: TRBV7-7
size: .
D: .
length: 13

CDR3: CAWSTDRTSGNTIYF
DNA: TGTGCCTGGAGTACAGACAGGACCTCGGGAAACACCATATATTTT
J: TRBJ1-3
V: TRBV30
size: .
D: .
length: 15

CDR3: CASSLSGIGSRASPLHF
DNA: TGTGCCAGCAGTTTATCTGGCATTGGGTCTCGAGCATCACCCCTCCACTTT
J: TRBJ1-6
V: TRBV27
size: once
D: .
length: 17

CDR3: CASSQDLNEQYF
DNA: TGTGCCAGCAGCCAAGATTTGAACGAGCAGTACTTC
J: TRBJ2-7
V: TRBV3-1/TRBV3-2
size: .
D: .
length: 12

CDR3: CASSLGHNLNTGELFF
DNA: TGCGCCAGCAGCTTGGGTCATAACTTGAACACCGGGGAGCTGTTTTTT
J: TRBJ2-2
V: TRBV5-1
size: once
D: .
length: 16

CDR3: CASSQEWVAGTYEQYF
DNA: TGCGCCAGCAGCCAAGAGTGGGTAGCGGGAACCTACGAGCAGTACTTC
J: TRBJ2-7
V: TRBV4-3
size: .
D: TRBD2
length: 16

CDR3: CASSTGQGFNSPLHF
DNA: TGTGCCAGCAGCACGGGACAGGGTTTCAATTCACCCCTCCACTTT
J: TRBJ1-6
V: TRBV5-4
size: .
D: TRBD1
length: 15

CDR3: CASSLGRAYEQYF
DNA: TGTGCCAGCAGCTTGGGCAGGGCCTACGAGCAGTACTTC
J: TRBJ2-7
V: TRBV5-6
size: .
D: .
length: 13

CDR3: CAWSHRDREQFF
DNA: TGTGCCTGGAGTCACCGGGACAGGGAGCAGTTCTTC
J: TRBJ2-1
V: TRBV30
size: .
D: TRBD1
length: 12

CDR3: CATSRVDFAGGKNQPQHF
DNA: TGTGCCACCAGCAGAGTTGATTTCGCAGGGGGTAAGAATCAGCCCCAGCATTTT
J: TRBJ1-5
V: TRBV15
size: .
D: TRBD1
length: 18